The present T cell receptor (beta chain) was sequenced within a study of cytomegalovirus exposure and HLA in healthy donors. The study ran its PCR with 60 Vbeta and 13 Jbeta primers. Sequencing used immunoSEQ multiplex PCR; TCRdb keeps in-frame clones, though not all of them. Of over 200,000 clones in the sample, 85% to 90% were seen once. The junction had 5 bases not matched to a gene; V was cut back by 5 bases and J by 9 bases. The CDR3 totals 13 residues. Germline-derived CDR1 and CDR2 are SGHAT and FQNNGV. The TCR sequence derives from a human donor in good health. This rearrangement joins TRBV11-2 to TRBJ2-1; 9 nucleotides agree with TRBD1. Sequencing used PBMCs. CDR3 amino acids: CASSPGQGLEQFF. The CDR3 DNA sequence: TGTGCCAGCAGCCCGGGACAGGGCCTTGAGCAGTTCTTC.